The 24 T cell receptor beta chains reported below all come from one sample, sequenced in a study of blood T cell repertoires in COVID-19. Assay: immunoSEQ multiplex PCR; the TCRdb copy retains only in-frame clones and omits some. Of about 130,000 clones listed, 70% to 80% were seen once; the top ten hold 5%. Sequencing used peripheral blood. The receptors shown here come from a woman in her 70s with COVID-19, enrolled during active disease.

The rearrangement uses TRBV7-9 and TRBJ1-3; the D is unclear. Germline-derived CDR1 and CDR2 are SEHNR and FQNEAQ (reference sequence). This CDR3 is 11 amino acids long. V lost 3 bases and J 8 bases, leaving 5 bases between the germline ends. The CDR3 bases are TGTGCCAGCAGCTTTTCAGACACCATATATTTT. Translated: CASSFSDTIYF.

J is TRBJ2-7 and V is TRBV7-6; 10 bases line up with TRBD1. V lost 5 bases, J lost 3 bases, and 7 bases stayed unmatched. Germline assignment: CDR1 SGHVS and CDR2 FNYEAQ. The CDR3 has 15 residues. The CDR3 sequence: CASSLRQGADYEQYF. The CDR3 DNA reads as TGTGCCAGCAGCCTGAGACAGGGGGCGGACTACGAGCAGTACTTC. The whole variable domain, remainder taken from reference TRBV7-6 and TRBJ2-7, is GAGVSQSPRYKVTKRGQDVALRCDPISGHVSLYWYRQALGQGPEFLTYFNYEAQQDKSGLPNDRFSAERPEGSISTLTIQRTEQRDSAMYRCASSLRQGADYEQYFGPGTRLTVT.

The chain recombines TRBV5-4 with TRBJ1-2; D is possibly TRBD1 (6 bases). Trimming took off 4 bases at V and 5 bases at J, with 12 bases between the two ends. The CDR3 totals 13 residues. CDR1 and CDR2 (germline): SGHNT, YYREEE (reference sequence). The CDR3 reads CASSGDGQYGYTF. DNA for the CDR3: TGTGCCAGCAGCGGGGACGGACAGTATGGCTACACCTTC.

The V gene is TRBV13, the J gene TRBJ2-5; perhaps TRBD1 as D (6 bases). Germline V CDR1 and CDR2: PRHDT, FYEKMQ (reference sequence). The CDR3 spans 13 residues. The V gene lost 5 bases and the J gene lost 5 bases, with 12 bases spanning the gap. CDR3 sequence: CASSRGGRETQYF. As DNA, the CDR3 is TGTGCCAGCAGCAGAGGGGGTCGCGAGACCCAGTACTTC. The whole variable domain, filled in from reference TRBV13 and TRBJ2-5, reads AAGVIQSPRHLIKEKRETATLKCYPIPRHDTVYWYQQGPGQDPQFLISFYEKMQSDKGSIPDRFSAQQFSDYHSELNMSSLELGDSALYFCASSRGGRETQYFGPGTRLLVL.

The chain couples TRBV5-1 to TRBJ2-5; 9 nucleotides align to TRBD1. V dropped 7 bases and J dropped 0; count of bases not matched to a gene: 7. Germline CDR1 is SGHRS and CDR2 is YFSETQ. The CDR3 spans 15 residues. The CDR3 region is CASSGTGTNQETQYF. The CDR3 DNA sequence: TGCGCCAGCTCCGGGACAGGGACGAACCAAGAGACCCAGTACTTC.

V usage is TRBV2 and J usage is TRBJ1-1; D might be TRBD1 (5 bases). The germline gives CDR1 SNHLY, CDR2 FYNNEI. The CDR3 loop spans 14 amino acids. Trimming shortened V by 7 bases and J by 1 base, and 13 bases separated the two germline ends. The DNA of the CDR3 is TGTGCCAGCAAAGCGGGAGGGACGAACACTGAAGCTTTCTTT. Translation: CASKAGGTNTEAFF.

In DNA, the CDR3 is TGTGCCAGCAGTCCACCGGGGTTTGCGCTTTACGAGCAGTACTTC. Protein sequence: CASSPPGFALYEQYF. V gene TRBV28 combines with J gene TRBJ2-7; tentatively, D is TRBD2 (5 bases). V lost 5 bases to trimming and J lost 4 bases, with 18 bases between them. The CDR3 is 15 amino acids. Germline-derived CDR1 and CDR2 are MDHEN and SYDVKM. The full variable domain, in which reference TRBV28 and TRBJ2-7 provide the parts outside the CDR3, is DVKVTQSSRYLVKRTGEKVFLECVQDMDHENMFWYRQDPGLGLRLIYFSYDVKMKEKGDIPEGYSVSREKKERFSLILESASTNQTSMYLCASSPPGFALYEQYFGPGTRLTVT.

The chain employs TRBV2 and TRBJ2-5; TRBD2 aligns across 10 bases. The germline gives CDR1 SNHLY, CDR2 FYNNEI. The V and J ends lost 7 bases and 3 bases, in that order; junction bases with no gene match: 8. This CDR3 is built from 15 residues. The CDR3 nucleotides are TGTGCCAGCACGTCGTTAGCGGGAGGAGAAGAGACCCAGTACTTC. Its protein product is CASTSLAGGEETQYF. Supplemented by reference TRBV2 and TRBJ2-5, the full variable domain reads EPEVTQTPSHQVTQMGQEVILRCVPISNHLYFYWYRQILGQKVEFLVSFYNNEISEKSEIFDDQFSVERPDGSNFTLKIRSTKLEDSAMYFCASTSLAGGEETQYFGPGTRLLVL.

V usage is TRBV5-5 and J usage is TRBJ1-2, with TRBD1 matching 10 bases. Per germline, CDR1 SGHKS and CDR2 YYEKEE (reference sequence). CDR3 size: 14 residues. V gave up 5 bases and J gave up 5 bases; unmatched junction bases: 6. CDR3 sequence (DNA): TGTGCCAGCAGGCCCGGGACAGGGGAATATGGCTACACCTTC. The encoded protein is CASRPGTGEYGYTF.

The CDR3 sequence is CASSGHESSGNTIYF. CDR3 DNA sequence: TGTGCCAGCAGCGGTCACGAGAGCTCTGGAAACACCATATATTTT. The chain joins TRBV9 to TRBJ1-3; no clear D gene. This CDR3 contains 15 residues. V shed 3 bases and J shed 0 bases, with 10 bases lying between them. From germline, CDR1 is SGDLS and CDR2 YYNGEE.

V and J are TRBV27 and TRBJ1-1; D remains unclear. V shed 5 bases and J shed 6 bases, with 13 bases lying between them. The CDR3 length is 13 residues. Germline CDR1 and CDR2: MNHEY and SMNVEV (reference sequence). The CDR3 sequence: CASSPTKGSEAFF. In nucleotides, the CDR3 is TGTGCCAGCAGTCCCACTAAAGGCTCTGAAGCTTTCTTT.

V is TRBV19 and J is TRBJ2-1; D might be TRBD2 (5 bases). This CDR3 has 12 amino acids. The V end lost 8 bases, the J end lost 7 bases, and 12 bases lay between the germline ends. Germline CDR1 reads LNHDA; CDR2 reads SQIVND (reference sequence). This CDR3 reads CASREAGNEQFF. The CDR3 nucleotides are TGTGCCAGTCGGGAAGCTGGGAATGAGCAGTTCTTC. Based on the CDR3 plus reference TRBV19 and TRBJ2-1, the full variable domain is DGGITQSPKYLFRKEGQNVTLSCEQNLNHDAMYWYRQDPGQGLRLIYYSQIVNDFQKGDIAEGYSVSREKKESFPLTVTSAQKNPTAFYLCASREAGNEQFFGPGTRLTVL.

The chain combines TRBV11-3 with TRBJ2-3, with 8 bases identical to TRBD2. The J segment lost 5 bases and the V segment lost 3 bases, leaving 4 bases of the junction unmatched. Germline V gives CDR1 SGHNT, CDR2 YENEEA. The CDR3 is made up of 14 amino acids. CDR3 nucleotide sequence: TGTGCCAGCAGCTTCGGGGGGGCGGTAGATACGCAGTATTTT. Its translation: CASSFGGAVDTQYF.

This chain uses TRBV14 with TRBJ1-5; D remains ambiguous. V shed 9 bases and J shed 0 bases, with 6 bases lying between them. CDR1 and CDR2 from the germline V gene are SGHDN and FVKESK. CDR3 size: 12 residues. The CDR3 nucleotides are TGTGCCAGACGGGTTAGCAATCAGCCCCAGCATTTT. Its translation: CARRVSNQPQHF.

This chain joins TRBV2 and TRBJ1-2, with 8 bases identical to TRBD1. Trimming took 7 bases from V and 4 from J; bases not matched to a gene: 5. This CDR3 spans 13 amino acids. Per the germline V gene, CDR1 is SNHLY and CDR2 is FYNNEI. The CDR3 DNA reads TGTGCCAGCACCGGGACAGGCCCCTATGGCTACACCTTC. Its translation: CASTGTGPYGYTF. The full variable domain, in which reference TRBV2 and TRBJ1-2 provide the parts outside the CDR3, is EPEVTQTPSHQVTQMGQEVILRCVPISNHLYFYWYRQILGQKVEFLVSFYNNEISEKSEIFDDQFSVERPDGSNFTLKIRSTKLEDSAMYFCASTGTGPYGYTFGSGTRLTVV.

V and J are TRBV6-2 or TRBV6-3 and TRBJ2-3, with TRBD2 matching over 11 bases. V was clipped by 2 bases and J by 7 bases; unmatched bases: 14. The CDR3 spans 18 residues. Germline lookup yields CDR1 MNHEY and CDR2 SVGEGT. Here the CDR3 reads CASSYDASLAGGPNTQYF. The CDR3 DNA follows: TGTGCCAGCAGTTACGACGCGAGCCTAGCGGGGGGCCCAAATACGCAGTATTTT.

This clone was detected once. The chain carries TRBV30 and TRBJ2-3, with unresolved D. The V gene's germline CDR1 is GTSNPN and CDR2 SVGIG (reference sequence). The V end was cut by 7 bases, the J end by 1 base, with 18 bases between. The CDR3 totals 15 residues. The CDR3 DNA follows: TGTGCCTCGACTTGGGTCTCCTGGGGCACAGATACGCAGTATTTT. It is translated as CASTWVSWGTDTQYF.

This chain links TRBV5-8 with TRBJ2-5, with D perhaps TRBD2 (5 bases). V dropped 2 bases and J dropped 1 base, with 21 bases sitting between them. Germline CDR1 is SGHTS and CDR2 is YDEGEE. The length of the CDR3 is 18 residues. The CDR3 nucleotides read TGTGCCAGCAGCTTAGGAGGACTCTCTACCCCCGGCCAAGAGACCCAGTACTTC. Translating gives CASSLGGLSTPGQETQYF. The whole variable domain, remainder taken from reference TRBV5-8 and TRBJ2-5, is EAGVTQSPTHLIKTRGQQATLRCSPISGHTSVYWYQQALGLGLQFLLWYDEGEERNRGNFPPRFSGRQFPNYSSELNVNALELEDSALYLCASSLGGLSTPGQETQYFGPGTRLLVL.

V gene TRBV20-1 combines with J gene TRBJ2-3; 7 bases line up with TRBD2. J lost 6 bases, V lost 3 bases, and 0 bases had no gene match. The CDR3 totals 11 residues. Germline V gives CDR1 DFQATT, CDR2 SNEGSKA (reference sequence). The CDR3 nucleotides read TGCAGTGCTAGGGGGGGGGATACGCAGTATTTT. Protein sequence: CSARGGDTQYF.

This sequence joins TRBV27 and TRBJ1-5; possible D gene TRBD1, 6 bases. With 6 bases removed from V and 0 bases from J, the gap between germline ends came to 30 bases. Germline-derived CDR1 and CDR2 are MNHEY and SMNVEV (reference sequence). CDR3 size: 21 residues. CDR3 residues: CASSKIEGQGRRTYSNQPQHF. In DNA, the CDR3 is TGTGCCAGCAGCAAAATCGAAGGGCAGGGGCGGCGTACTTATAGCAATCAGCCCCAGCATTTT.

This clone has only a few counts. The J gene is TRBJ2-2, the V gene TRBV6-5, with 9 bases aligning to TRBD1. The CDR3 is made up of 15 amino acids. With V trimmed by 5 bases and J by 4 bases, 5 bases remained unmatched. Germline V gene lookup returns CDR1 MNHEY and CDR2 SVGAGI. The CDR3 loop is CASSTDRGGTGELFF. Here the CDR3 DNA reads TGTGCCAGCAGTACGGACAGGGGAGGCACCGGGGAGCTGTTTTTT.

In this sample, this clone turned up a few times. The chain joins TRBV6-4 to TRBJ2-5; D may be TRBD2 (5 bases). V lost 4 bases, J lost 5 bases, and 11 bases lay in between. CDR3 size: 13 residues. CDR1 is MRHNA, CDR2 SNTAGT, per germline. The CDR3 is CASSGGLGETQYF. The CDR3 region has the DNA TGTGCCAGCAGTGGCGGACTCGGTGAGACCCAGTACTTC.

This chain joins TRBV19 and TRBJ2-2, with D possibly TRBD2 on 7 matching bases. The CDR3 sequence is 14 residues long. Trimming took 6 bases from V and 7 from J, leaving 15 bases between them. Germline V lookup: CDR1 LNHDA, CDR2 SQIVND (reference sequence). The CDR3 spells CASRNGGAGGELFF. The CDR3 bases are TGTGCCAGTAGAAATGGGGGGGCCGGCGGGGAGCTGTTTTTT.

The gene calls are TRBV4-1 and TRBJ2-2; D perhaps matches TRBD2 (8 bases). The germline gives CDR1 MGHRA, CDR2 YSYEKL. The CDR3 has 16 amino acids. Deletions cut 0 bases from V and 9 bases from J, with 17 bases between. The CDR3 spells CASSQDGGQRGRELFF. CDR3 nucleotide sequence: TGCGCCAGCAGCCAAGATGGGGGACAGCGGGGGCGGGAGCTGTTTTTT.